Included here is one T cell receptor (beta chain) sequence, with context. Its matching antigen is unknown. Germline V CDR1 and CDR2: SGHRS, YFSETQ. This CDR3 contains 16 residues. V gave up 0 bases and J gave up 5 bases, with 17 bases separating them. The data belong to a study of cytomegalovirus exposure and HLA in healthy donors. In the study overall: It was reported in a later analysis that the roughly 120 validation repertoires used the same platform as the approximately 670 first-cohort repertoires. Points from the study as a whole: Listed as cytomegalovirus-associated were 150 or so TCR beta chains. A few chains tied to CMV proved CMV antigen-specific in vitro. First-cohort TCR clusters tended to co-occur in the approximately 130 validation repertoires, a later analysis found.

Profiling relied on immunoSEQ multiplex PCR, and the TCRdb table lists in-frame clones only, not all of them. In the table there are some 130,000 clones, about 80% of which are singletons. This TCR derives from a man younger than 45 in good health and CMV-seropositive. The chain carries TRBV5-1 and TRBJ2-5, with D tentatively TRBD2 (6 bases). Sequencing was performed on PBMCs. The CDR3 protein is CASSLGAGLQTETQYF. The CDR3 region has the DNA TGCGCCAGCAGCTTGGGGGCGGGACTCCAAACTGAGACCCAGTACTTC.